This T cell receptor beta chain was observed in a study of T cell changes during pregnancy in multiple sclerosis. CDR1 and CDR2 (germline): MNHNY, SVGAGI (reference sequence). Trimming cost V 4 bases and J 5 bases, with 5 bases left between them. This CDR3 region has 11 residues. The table came from immunoSEQ multiplex PCR; TCRdb's copy has only in-frame clones and leaves some out. Of about 64,000 clones listed, 90% to 97% are singletons. The chain employs TRBV6-6 and TRBJ2-5, with D possibly matching TRBD1 (5 bases). This clonotype was obtained from a female donor with multiple sclerosis, enrolled in a pregnancy study. This specimen consisted of CD8+ T cells from peripheral blood mononuclear cells, obtained after pregnancy. CDR3 amino acids: CASSSGETQYF. In DNA, the CDR3 is TGTGCCAGCAGTTCAGGGGAGACCCAGTACTTC.